This T cell receptor (beta chain) was identified in a study of blood T cell repertoires in COVID-19. Study context: Acute and convalescent COVID-19 samples came from the United States, Italy and Spain. T cells, B-cell-depleted T cells, or PBMCs supplied cDNA or gDNA.

This CDR3 is 13 amino acids long. Trimming left V 6 bases short and J 2 bases short, with 10 bases between. The authors' processing: Counts of nucleated cells, estimated from reference gene primer amplification, were obtained. TCRdb's copy holds only in-frame clones and misses some; the assay was immunoSEQ multiplex PCR. V, J and clone size are those of that table, while D and trimming were read from the DNA. The sample has some 120,000 clones; 85% to 90% are singletons. The V gene is TRBV12-3 or TRBV12-4, the J gene TRBJ1-2; D is ambiguous. The clonotype originates from a human donor in a cohort sampled during active COVID-19. Sequencing was carried out using peripheral blood. CDR3 nucleotides: TGTGCCAGCAGCTTAACGGGGAACTATGGCTACACCTTC. Translating it yields CASSLTGNYGYTF.